One sample yielded the 9 T cell receptor beta chains listed below, sequenced in a study of T cell responses to AZD1222 COVID-19 vaccine. Assay used: immunoSEQ multiplex PCR; TCRdb lists only in-frame clones, some missing. The sample records about 140,000 clones, about 88% being singletons. This sample comprised peripheral blood, obtained 28 days after the second AZD1222 dose. The source is an adult who received the AZD1222 COVID-19 vaccine.

DNA of the CDR3: TGTGCCAGCACCAAAGGCGAGGAACATGAGCAGTTCTTC. This sequence encodes CASTKGEEHEQFF. This rearrangement joins TRBV13 to TRBJ2-1, with D hard to call. Germline V CDR1 and CDR2: PRHDT, FYEKMQ (reference sequence). The CDR3 totals 13 residues. V was pared by 7 bases and J by 8 bases, with 15 bases between.

J is TRBJ2-7 and V is TRBV5-8, with TRBD1 as a possible D gene (6 bases). The V and J ends lost 4 bases and 1 base respectively, with 15 bases between them. Germline loops: CDR1 SGHTS, CDR2 YDEGEE. The CDR3 sequence is 15 residues long. The CDR3 nucleotides are TGTGCCAGCAGCCCATGGGGGCTGGGTTCCTACGAGCAGTACTTC. Amino acid sequence: CASSPWGLGSYEQYF.

The chain carries TRBV30 and TRBJ1-6; the D gene is possibly TRBD1 (6 bases). The CDR3 consists of 18 residues. The V end was cut by 5 bases, the J end by 7 bases, with 27 bases between. Germline V gene data show CDR1 as GTSNPN and CDR2 as SVGIG (reference sequence). The DNA of the CDR3 is TGTGCCTGGTCTTATCGGGACACTTTTTCGGTTCTGAATTCACCCCTCCACTTT. This gives the protein CAWSYRDTFSVLNSPLHF.

The rearrangement joins TRBV10-1 to TRBJ1-4; 7 positions match TRBD1. Germline CDR1 reads WNHNN; CDR2 reads SYGVQD (reference sequence). V lost 1 base and J lost 7; bases outside the gene matches: 15. CDR3 length: 18 amino acids. The DNA of the CDR3 is TGCGCCAGCAGTGAGTTGATCCGTACGAAGGACAGGAGTGAAAAACTGTTTTTT. Translating gives CASSELIRTKDRSEKLFF.

The chain links TRBV27 to TRBJ2-2; possible D gene TRBD2, 6 bases. The CDR3 consists of 14 residues. Trimming removed 5 bases at V and 1 base at J, with 8 bases between. Germline V gives CDR1 MNHEY, CDR2 SMNVEV (reference sequence). The CDR3 loop is CASSGTWNTGELFF. The CDR3 coding sequence is TGTGCCAGCAGTGGGACTTGGAACACCGGGGAGCTGTTTTTT.

Within the sample, this clone is medium-sized. V and J are TRBV5-5 and TRBJ2-7; 8 bases match TRBD1. The germline V gene encodes CDR1 SGHKS and CDR2 YYEKEE (reference sequence). The V and J ends lost 4 bases and 3 bases, in that order; junction bases with no gene match: 6. This CDR3 has 14 amino acids. This CDR3 is CASSLAQGGYEQYF. The DNA of the CDR3 is TGTGCCAGCAGCCTCGCACAGGGGGGCTACGAGCAGTACTTC.

The V gene is TRBV28, the J gene TRBJ1-2; no clear D gene. CDR1 MDHEN and CDR2 SYDVKM come from the germline V gene. There are 13 residues in the CDR3. V lost 3 bases and J 2 bases, leaving 7 bases between the germline ends. This CDR3 is CASSFGTNYGYTF. The CDR3 nucleotides are TGTGCCAGCAGTTTCGGAACAAACTATGGCTACACCTTC.

This rearrangement joins TRBV2 to TRBJ2-2; TRBD2 matches 9 bases. The CDR3 loop spans 16 amino acids. The junction had 6 bases not matched to a gene; V was cut back by 6 bases and J by 1 base. Germline lookup yields CDR1 SNHLY and CDR2 FYNNEI. CDR3 amino acids: CASSAPSGVNTGELFF. As DNA, the CDR3 is TGTGCCAGCAGCGCCCCTAGCGGGGTGAACACCGGGGAGCTGTTTTTT.

In its sample, this clone was seen once. J is TRBJ1-1 and V is TRBV29-1, with D uncertain. The germline gives CDR1 SQVTM, CDR2 ANQGSEA. The CDR3 sequence is 13 residues long. Trimming took 4 bases from V and 6 from J, leaving 15 bases between them. CDR3 sequence (DNA): TGCAGCGTTGGATTCATAACAACATCTGAAGCTTTCTTT. Encoded protein: CSVGFITTSEAFF.